The 30 T cell receptor beta chains reported below all come from one sample, sequenced in a study of siplizumab effects on memory and regulatory T cells. Data came from immunoSEQ multiplex PCR; TCRdb stores just in-frame clones and leaves some out. The sample has some 64,000 clones; about 80% are singletons. The sequenced material came from memory CD4+ T cells sorted from blood. These receptors were collected from a human donor in good health.

V and J are TRBV12-5 and TRBJ2-2, with 10 bases that match TRBD2. There are 17 residues in the CDR3. Germline assignment: CDR1 LGHNT and CDR2 FRNRAP. The trim removed 6 bases at V and 6 bases at J, leaving 13 bases unmatched. The DNA for the CDR3 is TGTGCTAGTGGCTCACGATCTAGCGGGGGTTTCGCCGGGGAGCTGTTTTTT. Protein: CASGSRSSGGFAGELFF.

The chain joins TRBV28 to TRBJ1-3; D is unclear. Germline V gene lookup returns CDR1 MDHEN and CDR2 SYDVKM. V was pared by 3 bases and J by 0 bases, with 9 bases between. The CDR3 loop spans 15 amino acids. The chain's CDR3 is CASSFEPTSGNTIYF. The CDR3 DNA follows: TGTGCCAGCAGTTTTGAGCCGACCTCTGGAAACACCATATATTTT.

This clone was recorded only once. The J gene is TRBJ2-7, the V gene TRBV6-5, with 7 nucleotides matching TRBD1. There are 14 residues in the CDR3. Germline V gene lookup returns CDR1 MNHEY and CDR2 SVGAGI. The trim removed 6 bases at V and 5 bases at J, leaving 10 bases unmatched. The DNA for the CDR3 is TGTGCCAGCAGACCTGACAGGGCGGTCCACGAGCAGTACTTC. Amino acids: CASRPDRAVHEQYF.

The chain carries TRBV5-6 and TRBJ1-4; 7 bases are shared with TRBD1. Trimming took 4 bases from V and 7 from J; bases not matched to a gene: 13. The CDR3 is 16 amino acids. CDR1 is SGHDT, CDR2 YYEEEE, per germline. The CDR3 reads CASSPRDSTISEKLFF. CDR3 sequence (DNA): TGTGCCAGCAGCCCCCGGGACAGCACCATTAGTGAAAAACTGTTTTTT.

The chain is built from TRBV14 and TRBJ2-2, with no clear D. Trimming took 4 bases from V and 5 from J, leaving 11 bases between them. CDR1 SGHDN and CDR2 FVKESK come from the germline V gene. This CDR3 spans 14 amino acids. The CDR3 reads CASSPEYRTGELFF. The CDR3 nucleotides are TGTGCCAGCAGCCCAGAATACCGGACCGGGGAGCTGTTTTTT.

The chain joins TRBV29-1 to TRBJ2-5, with 8 bases identical to TRBD1. J gave up 5 bases and V 7 bases, and 3 bases lay outside the gene matches. CDR3 size: 11 residues. CDR1 is SQVTM and CDR2 is ANQGSEA in the germline V gene. The CDR3 protein is CSGYRGETQYF. CDR3 bases: TGCAGCGGATACAGGGGGGAGACCCAGTACTTC.

The rearrangement joins TRBV28 to TRBJ1-1; D gene unclear. The CDR3 spans 14 residues. Trimming took off 6 bases at V and 3 bases at J, with 14 bases between the two ends. Germline CDR1 reads MDHEN; CDR2 reads SYDVKM. CDR3 nucleotide sequence: TGTGCCAGCAGATCATTCCGGTCGGACACTGAAGCTTTCTTT. Protein product: CASRSFRSDTEAFF.

The chain links TRBV15 to TRBJ1-4; D uncertain. The ends were cut back, 2 bases at V and 3 bases at J, with 1 base in the middle. The CDR3 is made up of 12 amino acids. Germline V gene sequence: CDR1 LNHNV, CDR2 YYDKDF (reference sequence). CDR3 amino acids: CATSRPNEKLFF. The CDR3 region has the DNA TGTGCCACCAGCAGACCTAATGAAAAACTGTTTTTT.

This clone showed up just once. This sequence joins TRBV12-5 and TRBJ2-5, with 12 bases lining up with TRBD2. Trimming at V came to 7 bases and at J to 7 bases, leaving 4 bases not matched to a gene. There are 13 residues in the CDR3. CDR1 LGHNT and CDR2 FRNRAP come from the germline V gene. CDR3 in DNA: TGTGCTAGTGCCCCTAGCGGGGGGGGGACCCAGTACTTC. It translates to CASAPSGGGTQYF.

The genes are TRBV5-5 and TRBJ2-7, with TRBD1 as a possible D gene (6 bases). The V gene's germline CDR1 is SGHKS and CDR2 YYEKEE (reference sequence). Deletions cut 4 bases from V and 3 bases from J, with 8 bases between. The CDR3 runs to 12 residues. Here the CDR3 reads CASSQDSYEQYF. In DNA, the CDR3 is TGTGCCAGCAGCCAGGACAGCTACGAGCAGTACTTC. Full variable domain (remainder filled in from reference TRBV5-5 and TRBJ2-7): DAGVTQSPTHLIKTRGQQVTLRCSPISGHKSVSWYQQVLGQGPQFIFQYYEKEERGRGNFPDRFSARQFPNYSSELNVNALLLGDSALYLCASSQDSYEQYFGPGTRLTVT.

The rearrangement joins TRBV19 to TRBJ1-2; D remains unclear. Trimming removed 3 bases from V and 8 bases from J, with 4 bases in between. CDR1 and CDR2 (germline): LNHDA, SQIVND (reference sequence). This CDR3 contains 10 residues. The chain's CDR3 is CASSMEGYTF. In nucleotides, the CDR3 is TGTGCCAGTAGTATGGAGGGCTACACCTTC.

This clone was observed a handful of times. The chain employs TRBV11-2 and TRBJ1-2; 7 positions match TRBD1. V shed 5 bases and J 8 bases; nucleotides not matched to a gene: 5. Germline lookup yields CDR1 SGHAT and CDR2 FQNNGV. CDR3 length equals 12 residues. This CDR3 reads CASSRGTAGYTF. The CDR3 region has the DNA TGTGCCAGCAGCAGGGGGACAGCGGGCTACACCTTC.

The J gene is TRBJ1-5, the V gene TRBV10-3, with TRBD1 matching 11 bases. The CDR3 runs to 16 residues. CDR1 and CDR2 (germline): ENHRY, SYGVKD. V was clipped by 10 bases and J by 0 bases; unmatched bases: 8. The CDR3 bases are TGTGCCACCAGGGGGACAGGGGGAAATAGCAATCAGCCCCAGCATTTT. It encodes CATRGTGGNSNQPQHF.

J is TRBJ2-7 and V is TRBV30; D unresolved. V lost 0 bases to trimming and J lost 3 bases, with 15 bases between them. The CDR3 is 15 residues long. Looked up from germline, CDR1 is GTSNPN and CDR2 is SVGIG (reference sequence). The DNA of the CDR3 is TGTGCCTGGAGTGTAGGCACCAACACCGGCTACGAGCAGTACTTC. It specifies CAWSVGTNTGYEQYF. The full variable domain, its missing parts supplied by reference TRBV30 and TRBJ2-7, is SQTIHQWPATLVQPVGSPLSLECTVEGTSNPNLYWYRQAAGRGLQLLFYSVGIGQISSEVPQNLSASRPQDRQFILSSKKLLLSDSGFYLCAWSVGTNTGYEQYFGPGTRLTVT.

A few counts support this clone. This rearrangement joins TRBV4-1 to TRBJ1-1, with unresolved D. The germline gives CDR1 MGHRA, CDR2 YSYEKL. Trimming pared 1 base from V and 3 bases from J, leaving 12 bases between. The length of the CDR3 is 15 residues. The CDR3 sequence is CASSQAGPGDTEAFF. The CDR3 bases are TGCGCCAGCAGCCAAGCAGGCCCAGGCGACACTGAAGCTTTCTTT.

This clone was seen more than once but under ten times. As DNA, the CDR3 is TGTGCCAGCAGCGTTACGGGGACTAGCGGGGGTGCGTGGGTTGAGACCCAGTACTTC. Its protein is CASSVTGTSGGAWVETQYF. The chain couples TRBV11-2 to TRBJ2-5; 14 nucleotides agree with TRBD2. V shed 5 bases, J shed 5 bases, and the junction held 16 bases outside the gene matches. The CDR3 length is 19 residues. CDR1 and CDR2 from the germline V gene are SGHAT and FQNNGV.

The rearrangement uses TRBV11-2 and TRBJ1-4, with TRBD1 matching over 10 bases. Germline trimming cut 8 bases from V and 7 bases from J; bases unmatched to any gene: 7. Germline V gene lookup returns CDR1 SGHAT and CDR2 FQNNGV. The CDR3 is 14 amino acids. The CDR3 region is CASGATGGGEKLFF. The CDR3 DNA sequence: TGTGCCAGCGGCGCGACAGGGGGCGGTGAAAAACTGTTTTTT.

The chain uses TRBV6-5 and TRBJ2-7, with D perhaps being TRBD1 or TRBD2 (5 bases each). This CDR3 is 15 amino acids long. In germline, CDR1 is MNHEY, CDR2 SVGAGI. The ends were cut back, 6 bases at V and 3 bases at J, with 18 bases in the middle. The CDR3 nucleotides are TGTGCCAGCAGGTACCTTCAGGATGGGGGCTACGAGCAGTACTTC. This sequence encodes CASRYLQDGGYEQYF.

This rearrangement joins TRBV25-1 to TRBJ1-2; TRBD1 is a possible D gene (6 bases). This CDR3 is built from 12 residues. Germline CDR1 and CDR2: MGHDK and SYGVNS. Trimming removed 6 bases at V and 8 bases at J, with 13 bases between. The CDR3 nucleotides are TGTGCCAGCAGCTCAGGACAGCACGGCTACACCTTC. Amino acids: CASSSGQHGYTF.

V usage is TRBV7-2 and J usage is TRBJ2-3; D unclear. Germline CDR1 and CDR2: SGHTA and FQGNSA. This CDR3 is 13 amino acids long. The germline V and J ends were trimmed by 1 base and 1 base, with 3 bases remaining between them. The CDR3 spells CASSLVRTDTQYF. The DNA of the CDR3 is TGTGCCAGCAGCTTAGTTCGCACAGATACGCAGTATTTT.

The chain carries TRBV19 and TRBJ2-1; 11 positions match TRBD2. The V gene's germline CDR1 is LNHDA and CDR2 SQIVND (reference sequence). The V and J ends lost 5 bases and 7 bases, in that order; junction bases with no gene match: 10. The length of the CDR3 is 16 residues. The CDR3 spells CASSLGLAGGTNEQFF. CDR3 coding DNA: TGTGCCAGTAGTTTGGGGCTAGCGGGGGGTACAAATGAGCAGTTCTTC.

The chain has TRBV19 and TRBJ1-5; D possibly corresponds to TRBD1 (5 bases). Germline V gene sequence: CDR1 LNHDA, CDR2 SQIVND (reference sequence). V gave up 6 bases and J gave up 2 bases, with 14 bases separating them. The CDR3 contains 15 residues. In DNA, the CDR3 is TGTGCCAGTAGCATCCAAGGGGTGGGCAATCAGCCCCAGCATTTT. Translation gives CASSIQGVGNQPQHF.

The chain couples TRBV6-5 to TRBJ1-3; 7 nucleotides line up with TRBD1. The CDR3 length is 15 residues. Germline V lookup: CDR1 MNHEY, CDR2 SVGAGI. The V segment lost 6 bases and the J segment 3 bases; nucleotides outside the gene matches: 8. This CDR3 is CASRSGGTDGNTIYF. The CDR3 nucleotides read TGTGCCAGCAGGAGCGGAGGGACAGATGGAAACACCATATATTTT.

This clone came up a few times. This sequence joins TRBV10-3 and TRBJ1-6, with TRBD1 as a possible D gene (5 bases). The CDR3 extends over 17 amino acids. From germline, CDR1 is ENHRY and CDR2 SYGVKD. V was clipped by 3 bases and J by 7 bases, with 19 bases between them. CDR3 sequence (DNA): TGTGCCATCAGTGACCCCGCAGGTCGGCAGGGAAATTCACCCCTCCACTTT. Translated: CAISDPAGRQGNSPLHF.

Comments on this clone: Different DNA sequences within this sample yield the same CDR3. This chain joins TRBV7-2 and TRBJ1-6; tentative D call: TRBD1 (6 bases). Germline-derived CDR1 and CDR2 are SGHTA and FQGNSA. This CDR3 has 16 residues. The V end lost 5 bases, the J end lost 8 bases, and 19 bases lay between the germline ends. CDR3: CASSLGTLNFHSPLHF. CDR3 nucleotide sequence: TGTGCCAGCAGCCTAGGGACACTTAACTTCCATTCACCCCTCCACTTT.

V and J are TRBV10-3 and TRBJ1-5, with a tentative D call TRBD1 (5 bases). Germline V lookup: CDR1 ENHRY, CDR2 SYGVKD. The CDR3 totals 14 residues. Trimming took 2 bases from V and 0 from J, leaving 5 bases between them. The chain's CDR3 is CAISEQGSNQPQHF. The CDR3 DNA sequence: TGTGCCATCAGTGAGCAGGGTAGCAATCAGCCCCAGCATTTT.

V gene TRBV7-2 combines with J gene TRBJ2-7; TRBD2 agrees at 8 bases. After removal of 0 bases from V and 2 bases from J, the junction contained 9 bases not matched to a gene. From germline, CDR1 is SGHTA and CDR2 FQGNSA. CDR3 size: 17 residues. The CDR3 spells CASSLAGARGDPYEQYF. CDR3 bases: TGTGCCAGCAGCTTAGCGGGTGCGCGGGGGGACCCCTACGAGCAGTACTTC.

The chain couples TRBV7-9 to TRBJ1-4; TRBD1 aligns across 10 bases. From germline, CDR1 is SEHNR and CDR2 FQNEAQ (reference sequence). The CDR3 length is 14 residues. The V segment lost 7 bases and the J segment 7 bases; nucleotides outside the gene matches: 6. Here the CDR3 reads CASTPGQGFEKLFF. CDR3 bases: TGTGCCAGCACCCCGGGACAGGGGTTTGAAAAACTGTTTTTT.

The chain uses TRBV9 and TRBJ2-7, with no clear D. Trimming shortened V by 2 bases and J by 6 bases, and 9 bases separated the two germline ends. Germline V gene sequence: CDR1 SGDLS, CDR2 YYNGEE. This CDR3 contains 12 residues. CDR3 sequence: CASSVSGSEQYF. CDR3 nucleotides: TGTGCCAGCAGCGTGAGTGGGTCCGAGCAGTACTTC.

The V and J genes are TRBV19 and TRBJ1-1, with 10 bases fitting TRBD1. The CDR3 has 15 residues. Trimming at V came to 1 base and at J to 6 bases, leaving 5 bases not matched to a gene. CDR1 and CDR2 from the germline V gene are LNHDA and SQIVND (reference sequence). CDR3 loop: CASSIGGQGKAEAFF. Written as DNA, the CDR3 is TGTGCCAGTAGTATAGGGGGACAGGGGAAGGCTGAAGCTTTCTTT.